This TCR beta chain was retrieved from a study of CD8 T cells in ankylosing spondylitis. Study-wide results and caveats: In ankylosing spondylitis blood, a motif of seven to nine highly homologous TCR beta variants appeared characteristic. CD8+ cells made up the disease-linked clones, which were relatively rare in peripheral blood.

This clonotype has a count of ten or more. Its target is unknown. The germline gives CDR1 SGHRS, CDR2 YFSETQ. V was trimmed by 0 bases and J by 6 bases, leaving 9 bases between them. CDR3 length: 13 amino acids. Construction of TCR beta libraries was performed using quantitative 5'-RACE with molecular barcodes. TCRdb called the 5' RACE reads again in MiXCR, with one record for every CDR3 protein. The data hold some 130,000 distinct CDR3 sequences, with just under 7.5% observed a single time. The chain has TRBV5-1 and TRBJ1-2; no firm D call. Specimen: blood, either unsorted or a sorted T cell fraction (not recorded which). This clonotype was sampled from a female donor with ankylosing spondylitis or in good health (not recorded which). The CDR3 protein is CASSLESGHGYTF. In nucleotides, the CDR3 is TGCGCCAGCAGCTTGGAATCCGGACATGGCTACACCTTC.